This TCR beta chain stems from a study of shared clonotypes between healthy human individuals. As regards this clone: Its antigen is not known.

The study enrolled healthy HIV-negative adults without recent acute infections or vaccinations as donors. With 0 bases removed from V and 7 bases from J, the gap between germline ends came to 20 bases. The germline V gene has CDR1 SGHTS and CDR2 YDEGEE. This CDR3 has 17 residues. Repertoires were generated with immunoSEQ multiplex PCR, while TCRdb's copy carries only in-frame clones and drops some. The sample consists of about 2,500,000 clones, just over 90% of them appearing once. General study points: Generation probabilities of non-shared clonotypes were lower (relative to those shared by all four donors).

The chain links TRBV5-8 to TRBJ2-4; maybe TRBD1 (6 bases). This TCR derives from a man younger than 35 in good health. The material sequenced was naive CD4+ T cells sorted from blood. Subset given: CD45RA+ positively selected. CDR3 amino acids: CASSLEENRVIANIQYF. The CDR3 nucleotides are TGTGCCAGCAGCTTGGAAGAGAACAGGGTAATAGCTAACATTCAGTACTTC.